This TCR beta chain was captured in a study of Ad26.COV2.S vaccination and SARS-CoV-2 variants. Study overall: Intramuscularly, Ad26.COV2.S was given either once or twice, 56 days apart.

The sample's treatment: 19 received Ad26.COV2.S at low or high dose, single or two shots; 5 received placebo; per-sample allocation not given. Samples came from day 63 after the first vaccine or placebo injection. Sequencing was performed with immunoSEQ multiplex PCR; in TCRdb, only in-frame clones are kept and a portion is missing. Of 300,000 to 400,000 clones in the sample, around nine tenths are singletons; the top ten hold roughly 3.1%. The CDR3 extends over 16 amino acids. Between the trimmed V and J ends, which lost 3 bases and 0 bases, there was a span of 11 bases. CDR1 and CDR2 (germline): SEHNR, FQNEAQ (reference sequence).

The sequencing here drew on peripheral blood, taken in a trial of Ad26.COV2.S vaccine versus placebo. This TCR was recovered from a person aged 18-65 years who received the Ad26.COV2.S COVID-19 vaccine or a placebo. This chain uses TRBV7-9 with TRBJ2-2; D is perhaps TRBD2 (6 bases). This CDR3 reads CASSFAGIANTGELFF. CDR3 sequence (DNA): TGTGCCAGCAGCTTTGCGGGGATCGCGAACACCGGGGAGCTGTTTTTT.